This T cell receptor beta chain originates from a study of blood T cell repertoires in COVID-19. The table lists this clone with a few counts. Adults between roughly 18 and 89 years of age took part from fewer than 30 US areas. This CDR3 contains 14 residues. Germline values: CDR1 SGHTA, CDR2 FQGTGA. The junction had 0 bases not matched to a gene; V was cut back by 3 bases and J by 3 bases. In the original analysis: Nucleated cell counts were estimated from reference gene primer amplification. Assay: immunoSEQ multiplex PCR; the TCRdb copy retains only in-frame clones and omits some. V and J calls and clone size are as listed in that table; D and trimming were resolved from the DNA. There are under 150,000 clones in the sample; about 79% occur only once, and around 2.9% lies in the top ten.

The sequencing sample was made of PBMCs or T cells enriched from blood (not recorded which). The sequence came from a woman aged 45-65 years who had recovered from COVID-19. This sequence joins TRBV7-3 and TRBJ2-1; 9 bases line up with TRBD1. CDR3 nucleotides: TGTGCCAGCAGCTTGGGACAGGGCTACAATGAGCAGTTCTTC. Its protein product is CASSLGQGYNEQFF.